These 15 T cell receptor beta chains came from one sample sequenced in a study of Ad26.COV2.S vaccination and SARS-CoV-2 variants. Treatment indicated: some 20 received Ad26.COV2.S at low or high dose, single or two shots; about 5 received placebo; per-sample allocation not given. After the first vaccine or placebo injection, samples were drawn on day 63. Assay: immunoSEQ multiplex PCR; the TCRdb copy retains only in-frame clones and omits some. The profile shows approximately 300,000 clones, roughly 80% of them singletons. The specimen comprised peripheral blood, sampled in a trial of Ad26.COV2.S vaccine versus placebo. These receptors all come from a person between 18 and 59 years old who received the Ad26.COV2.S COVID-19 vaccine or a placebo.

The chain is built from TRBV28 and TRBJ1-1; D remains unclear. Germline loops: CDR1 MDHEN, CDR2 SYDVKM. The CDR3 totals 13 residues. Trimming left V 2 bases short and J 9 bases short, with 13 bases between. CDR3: CASSLPDGPKAFF. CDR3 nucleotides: TGTGCCAGCAGTTTACCGGACGGGCCAAAAGCTTTCTTT.

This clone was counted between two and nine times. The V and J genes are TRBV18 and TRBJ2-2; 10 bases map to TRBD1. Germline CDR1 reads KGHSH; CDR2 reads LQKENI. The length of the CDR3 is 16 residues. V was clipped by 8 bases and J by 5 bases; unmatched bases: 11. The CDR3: CASGNRDRGLTGELFF. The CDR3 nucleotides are TGTGCCAGCGGCAACCGGGACAGGGGATTAACCGGGGAGCTGTTTTTT.

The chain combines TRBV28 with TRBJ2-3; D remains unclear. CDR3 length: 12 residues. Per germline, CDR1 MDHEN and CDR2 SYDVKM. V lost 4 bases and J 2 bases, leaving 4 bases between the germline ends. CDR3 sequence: CASSSITDTQYF. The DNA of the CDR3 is TGTGCCAGCAGTTCCATCACAGATACGCAGTATTTT.

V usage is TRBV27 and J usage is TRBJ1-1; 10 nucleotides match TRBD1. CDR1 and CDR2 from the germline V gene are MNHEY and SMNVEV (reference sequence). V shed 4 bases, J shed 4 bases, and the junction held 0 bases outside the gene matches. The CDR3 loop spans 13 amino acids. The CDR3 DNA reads TGTGCCAGCAGTTGGGACAGGGGCACTGAAGCTTTCTTT. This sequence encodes CASSWDRGTEAFF.

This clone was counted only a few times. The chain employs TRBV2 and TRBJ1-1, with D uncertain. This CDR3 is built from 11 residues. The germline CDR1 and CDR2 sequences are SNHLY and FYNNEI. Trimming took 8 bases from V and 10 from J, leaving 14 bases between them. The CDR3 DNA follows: TGTGCCAGCGGATCGGTTGGAGGAGCTTTCTTT. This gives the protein CASGSVGGAFF.

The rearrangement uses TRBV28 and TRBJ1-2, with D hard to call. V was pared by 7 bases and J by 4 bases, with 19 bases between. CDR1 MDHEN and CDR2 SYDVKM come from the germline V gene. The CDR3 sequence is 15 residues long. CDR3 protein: CASIPSRSFVYGYTF. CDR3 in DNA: TGTGCCAGCATTCCCTCGCGTAGTTTCGTCTATGGCTACACCTTC.

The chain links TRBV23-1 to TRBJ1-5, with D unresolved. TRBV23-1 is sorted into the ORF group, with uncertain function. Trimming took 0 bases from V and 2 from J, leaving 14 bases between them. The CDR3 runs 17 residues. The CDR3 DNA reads TGCGCCAGCAGTCAATCCGGACGGAAGTTGGGCAATCAGCCCCAGCATTTT. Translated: CASSQSGRKLGNQPQHF.

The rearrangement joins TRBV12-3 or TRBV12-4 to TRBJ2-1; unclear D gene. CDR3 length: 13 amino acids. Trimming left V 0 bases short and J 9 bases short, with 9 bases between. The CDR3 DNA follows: TGTGCCAGCAGTTTAGCGCCCGGAGTTGAGCAGTTCTTC. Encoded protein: CASSLAPGVEQFF.

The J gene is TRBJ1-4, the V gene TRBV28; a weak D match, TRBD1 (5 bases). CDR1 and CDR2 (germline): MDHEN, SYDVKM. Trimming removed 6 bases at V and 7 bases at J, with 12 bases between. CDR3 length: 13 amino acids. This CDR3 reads CASRPTGSEKLFF. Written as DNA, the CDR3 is TGTGCCAGCAGGCCAACAGGCAGTGAAAAACTGTTTTTT.

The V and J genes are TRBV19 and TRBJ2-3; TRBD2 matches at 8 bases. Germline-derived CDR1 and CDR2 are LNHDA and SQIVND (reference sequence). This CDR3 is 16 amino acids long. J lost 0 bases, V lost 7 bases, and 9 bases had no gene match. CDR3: CASKDSGESSTDTQYF. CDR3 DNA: TGTGCCAGTAAAGATAGCGGGGAGTCTAGCACAGATACGCAGTATTTT.

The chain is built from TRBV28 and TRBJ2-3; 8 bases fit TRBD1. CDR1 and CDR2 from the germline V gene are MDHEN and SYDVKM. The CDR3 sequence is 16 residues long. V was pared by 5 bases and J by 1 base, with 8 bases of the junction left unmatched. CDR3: CASSLYKGQGTDTQYF. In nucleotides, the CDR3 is TGTGCCAGCAGTCTATATAAGGGACAGGGCACAGATACGCAGTATTTT.

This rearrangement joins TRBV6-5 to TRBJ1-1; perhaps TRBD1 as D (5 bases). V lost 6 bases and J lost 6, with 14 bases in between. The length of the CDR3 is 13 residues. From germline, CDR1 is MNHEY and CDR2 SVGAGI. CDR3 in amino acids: CASSKVGVSEAFF. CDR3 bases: TGTGCCAGCAGCAAAGTAGGGGTATCTGAAGCTTTCTTT.

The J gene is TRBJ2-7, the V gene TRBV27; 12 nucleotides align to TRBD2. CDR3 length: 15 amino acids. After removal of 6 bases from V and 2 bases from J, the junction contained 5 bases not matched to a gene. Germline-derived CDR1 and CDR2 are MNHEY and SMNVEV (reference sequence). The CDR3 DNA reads TGTGCCAGCAGCCGGACTAGCGGGGACCCCTACGAGCAGTACTTC. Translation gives CASSRTSGDPYEQYF.

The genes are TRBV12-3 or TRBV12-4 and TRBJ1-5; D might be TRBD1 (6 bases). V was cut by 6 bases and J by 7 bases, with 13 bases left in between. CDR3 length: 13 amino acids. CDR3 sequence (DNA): TGTGCCAGCAGGCAAGGGGGATCCCAGCCCCAGCATTTT. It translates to CASRQGGSQPQHF.

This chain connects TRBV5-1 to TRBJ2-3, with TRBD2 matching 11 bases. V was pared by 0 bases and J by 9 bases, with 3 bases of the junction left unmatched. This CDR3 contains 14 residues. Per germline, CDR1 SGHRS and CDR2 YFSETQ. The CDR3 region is CASSLGLAGRTQYF. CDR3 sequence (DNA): TGCGCCAGCAGCTTGGGACTAGCGGGGCGGACGCAGTATTTT.